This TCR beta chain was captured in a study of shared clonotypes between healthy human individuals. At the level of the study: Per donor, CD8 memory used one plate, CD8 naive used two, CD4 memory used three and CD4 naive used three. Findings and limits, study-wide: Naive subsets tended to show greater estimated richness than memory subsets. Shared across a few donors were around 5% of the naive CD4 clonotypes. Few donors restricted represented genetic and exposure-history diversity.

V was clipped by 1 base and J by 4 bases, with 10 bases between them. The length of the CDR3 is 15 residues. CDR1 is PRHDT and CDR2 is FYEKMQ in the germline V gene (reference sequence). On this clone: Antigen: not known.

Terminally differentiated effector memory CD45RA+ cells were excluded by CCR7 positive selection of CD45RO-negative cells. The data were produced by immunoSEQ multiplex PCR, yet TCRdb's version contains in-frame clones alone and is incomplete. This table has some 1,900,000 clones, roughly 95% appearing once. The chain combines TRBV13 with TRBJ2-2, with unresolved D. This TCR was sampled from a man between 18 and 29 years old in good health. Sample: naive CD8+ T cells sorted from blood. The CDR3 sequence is CASSLAPKGTGELFF. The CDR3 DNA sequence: TGTGCCAGCAGCTTAGCTCCGAAGGGCACCGGGGAGCTGTTTTTT. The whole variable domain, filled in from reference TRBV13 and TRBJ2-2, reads AAGVIQSPRHLIKEKRETATLKCYPIPRHDTVYWYQQGPGQDPQFLISFYEKMQSDKGSIPDRFSAQQFSDYHSELNMSSLELGDSALYFCASSLAPKGTGELFFGEGSRLTVL.